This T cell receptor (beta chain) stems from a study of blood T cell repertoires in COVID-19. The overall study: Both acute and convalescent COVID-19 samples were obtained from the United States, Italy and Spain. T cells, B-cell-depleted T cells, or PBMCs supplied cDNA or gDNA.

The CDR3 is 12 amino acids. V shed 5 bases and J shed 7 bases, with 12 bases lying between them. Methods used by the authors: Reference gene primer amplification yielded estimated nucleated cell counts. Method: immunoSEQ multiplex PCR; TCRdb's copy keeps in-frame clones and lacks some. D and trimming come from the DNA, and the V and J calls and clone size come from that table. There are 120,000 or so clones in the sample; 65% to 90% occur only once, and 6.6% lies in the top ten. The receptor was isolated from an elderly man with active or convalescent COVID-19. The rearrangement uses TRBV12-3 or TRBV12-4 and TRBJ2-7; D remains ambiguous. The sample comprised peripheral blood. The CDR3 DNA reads TGTGCCAGCAGTCCACGTATGACTGAGCAGTACTTC. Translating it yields CASSPRMTEQYF.